The 24 T cell receptor beta chains given below trace back to one sample, sequenced in a study of T-cell reconstitution after alpha-beta-depleted transplantation in children. Molecular barcoding with unique molecular identifiers was used for the TCRbeta library. From the PCR reads, TCRdb called clonotypes with MiXCR, one entry per CDR3 protein. Here the sample spans roughly 98,000 distinct CDR3 sequences, roughly 15% being singletons. Sequencing was performed on PBMCs, mostly from graft donor cells, taken 180 days after TCRalphabeta/CD19-depleted stem cell transplant. The receptors originated from a male patient aged 2 to 10 who had a stem cell transplant for acute lymphoblastic leukemia, so the T cells may come from the graft donor.

This clonotype has a handful of counts. This sequence joins TRBV6-5 and TRBJ2-3; a weak D match, TRBD1 (6 bases). This CDR3 is built from 15 residues. Germline V gives CDR1 MNHEY, CDR2 SVGAGI. The ends were cut back, 3 bases at V and 0 bases at J, with 10 bases in the middle. The CDR3 DNA reads TGTGCCAGCAGTTATATAGGGGGAAGCACAGATACGCAGTATTTT. Its protein product is CASSYIGGSTDTQYF.

This clonotype was detected ten times or more. V gene TRBV27 combines with J gene TRBJ2-1; D may match TRBD1 or TRBD2 (5 bases each). This CDR3 region has 21 residues. CDR1 MNHEY and CDR2 SMNVEV come from the germline V gene (reference sequence). Trimming took 6 bases from V and 0 from J, leaving 30 bases between them. In nucleotides, the CDR3 is TGTGCCAGCAGACCTCAAAATGACAGAACCGGACTGGTGAGCTCCTACAATGAGCAGTTCTTC. The encoded protein is CASRPQNDRTGLVSSYNEQFF.

The chain combines TRBV24-1 with TRBJ2-1; no reliable D call. Germline V CDR1 and CDR2: KGHDR, SFDVKD. Between the trimmed V and J ends, which lost 7 bases and 0 bases, there was a span of 9 bases. This CDR3 contains 14 residues. CDR3 loop: CATSEALSYNEQFF. The CDR3 coding sequence is TGTGCCACCAGCGAAGCCCTCTCCTACAATGAGCAGTTCTTC.

The J gene is TRBJ2-7, the V gene TRBV5-1, with no clear D. V gave up 2 bases and J gave up 0 bases, with 6 bases separating them. The CDR3 has 13 residues. Germline CDR1 and CDR2: SGHRS and YFSETQ. DNA of the CDR3: TGCGCCAGCAGCTTCGTTAGCTCCTACGAGCAGTACTTC. Translating gives CASSFVSSYEQYF.

The V call is TRBV5-1, the J call TRBJ2-5; 8 bases fit TRBD1. Germline loops: CDR1 SGHRS, CDR2 YFSETQ. J was trimmed by 7 bases and V by 4 bases; bases with no gene match: 9. This CDR3 contains 14 residues. CDR3 DNA: TGCGCCAGCAGCCCGGACAGGGTGAGAGGGACCCAGTACTTC. The encoded protein is CASSPDRVRGTQYF.

The table lists this clonotype with many counts. The J gene is TRBJ1-6, the V gene TRBV4-2, with 7 bases lining up with TRBD1. Germline assignment: CDR1 LGHNA and CDR2 YNFKEQ. CDR3 size: 14 residues. V trimming: 6 bases; J trimming: 7 bases; junction bases outside the gene matches: 6. The CDR3: CASRTGPINSPLHF. As DNA, the CDR3 is TGTGCCAGCAGGACAGGGCCAATAAATTCACCCCTCCACTTT.

This clonotype was recorded a few times. The chain is built from TRBV12-3 or TRBV12-4 and TRBJ2-5; 9 bases line up with TRBD2. CDR3 length: 15 amino acids. V dropped 1 base and J dropped 2; count of bases not matched to a gene: 2. The CDR3 nucleotides are TGTGCCAGCAGTTTAGGCGGGGGGGTACAAGAGACCCAGTACTTC. Protein product: CASSLGGGVQETQYF.

The table lists this clonotype with many counts. The V call is TRBV20-1, the J call TRBJ1-1; 11 positions agree with TRBD1. CDR1 is DFQATT, CDR2 SNEGSKA, per germline (reference sequence). This CDR3 is 17 amino acids long. Trimming took 0 bases from V and 4 from J; bases not matched to a gene: 10. The CDR3 is CSARDQGWTGGRTEAFF. In DNA form, the CDR3 reads TGCAGTGCTAGAGATCAAGGCTGGACAGGGGGCCGCACTGAAGCTTTCTTT.

The chain links TRBV7-9 to TRBJ1-2; 12 nucleotides match TRBD1. Looked up from germline, CDR1 is SEHNR and CDR2 is FQNEAQ (reference sequence). J was trimmed by 6 bases and V by 8 bases; bases with no gene match: 7. This CDR3 region has 14 residues. The DNA of the CDR3 is TGTGCCAGCGCATACGGGACAGGGGGCAATGGCTACACCTTC. It yields the protein CASAYGTGGNGYTF.

This rearrangement joins TRBV10-3 to TRBJ1-5; D not resolved. This CDR3 region has 13 residues. CDR1 is ENHRY, CDR2 SYGVKD, per germline. V lost 0 bases, J lost 4 bases, and 4 bases lay in between. CDR3 bases: TGTGCCATCAGTGAGTCCCCAAATCAGCCCCAGCATTTT. Its protein product is CAISESPNQPQHF.

This clonotype was detected a few times. The chain joins TRBV5-4 to TRBJ2-7; perhaps TRBD1 as D (6 bases). Between the trimmed V and J ends, which lost 4 bases and 3 bases, there was a span of 14 bases. The germline V gene has CDR1 SGHNT and CDR2 YYREEE (reference sequence). The CDR3 has 14 amino acids. DNA for the CDR3: TGTGCCAGCAGCACCGGGACACAATACTACGAGCAGTACTTC. As protein: CASSTGTQYYEQYF.

This clonotype was seen only a few times. CDR3 coding DNA: TGTGCCAGCAACAGAGGACAGGGAATCGAAGAGACCCAGTACTTC. Residues: CASNRGQGIEETQYF. The gene calls are TRBV7-9 and TRBJ2-5; 8 bases fit TRBD1. The V and J ends lost 7 bases and 3 bases, in that order; junction bases with no gene match: 10. Germline V lookup: CDR1 SEHNR, CDR2 FQNEAQ (reference sequence). The CDR3 consists of 15 residues. The variable domain in full, completed from reference TRBV7-9 and TRBJ2-5, reads DTGVSQNPRHKITKRGQNVTFRCDPISEHNRLYWYRQTLGQGPEFLTYFQNEAQLEKSRLLSDRFSAERPKGSFSTLEIQRTEQGDSAMYLCASNRGQGIEETQYFGPGTRLLVL.

In its sample, this clonotype was seen many times. The gene calls are TRBV11-1 and TRBJ2-7; 8 bases align to TRBD1. CDR3 length equals 15 residues. CDR1 and CDR2 from the germline V gene are SGHAT and FQDESV (reference sequence). Trimming took 7 bases from V and 2 from J; bases not matched to a gene: 10. The CDR3, as DNA: TGTGCCAGCACTCTGGCCCCGGGACAGGCCTACGAGCAGTACTTC. It yields the protein CASTLAPGQAYEQYF.

This chain connects TRBV20-1 to TRBJ1-2; no definite D call. Germline V gene sequence: CDR1 DFQATT, CDR2 SNEGSKA (reference sequence). There are 11 residues in the CDR3. Trimming pared 4 bases from V and 8 bases from J, leaving 11 bases between. CDR3 DNA sequence: TGCAGTGCTAAAGGGTGGTTGGGCTACACCTTC. Translated: CSAKGWLGYTF.

In this sample, this clonotype turned up a few times. The chain uses TRBV6-5 and TRBJ1-1, with D perhaps matching TRBD1 (5 bases). The length of the CDR3 is 14 residues. Per the germline V gene, CDR1 is MNHEY and CDR2 is SVGAGI. Trimming took 0 bases from V and 1 from J, leaving 6 bases between them. CDR3 amino acids: CASSYSGGNTEAFF. The DNA of the CDR3 is TGTGCCAGCAGTTACTCGGGGGGGAACACTGAAGCTTTCTTT.

The CDR3 DNA is TGCGCCAGCAGCTCAGTTTTTAGCACAGATACGCAGTATTTT. Protein sequence: CASSSVFSTDTQYF. This sequence joins TRBV5-1 and TRBJ2-3; the D is unclear. The CDR3 runs to 14 residues. CDR1 is SGHRS, CDR2 YFSETQ, per germline. V was cut by 3 bases and J by 0 bases, with 8 bases left in between.

This clonotype has at least ten counts. This sequence joins TRBV7-8 and TRBJ2-1; possibly TRBD1 for D (6 bases). The V gene lost 1 base and the J gene lost 6 bases, with 7 bases spanning the gap. The length of the CDR3 is 13 residues. Germline-derived CDR1 and CDR2 are SGHVS and FQNEAQ. The DNA for the CDR3 is TGTGCCAGCAGCTTAGACAGGGTCAATGAGCAGTTCTTC. This translates into CASSLDRVNEQFF. The full variable domain, in which reference TRBV7-8 and TRBJ2-1 provide the parts outside the CDR3, is GAGVSQSPRYKVAKRGQDVALRCDPISGHVSLFWYQQALGQGPEFLTYFQNEAQLDKSGLPSDRFFAERPEGSVSTLKIQRTQQEDSAVYLCASSLDRVNEQFFGPGTRLTVL.

The sample holds many counts of this clonotype. The chain joins TRBV7-2 to TRBJ2-2; TRBD2 matches 12 bases. This CDR3 contains 18 residues. Germline CDR1 reads SGHTA; CDR2 reads FQGNSA. Trimming removed 0 bases from V and 5 bases from J; junction bases left unmatched: 7. The CDR3 here is CASSLAPSGGAWTGELFF. For the CDR3, the DNA is TGTGCCAGCAGCTTAGCTCCTAGCGGGGGGGCCTGGACCGGGGAGCTGTTTTTT.

This sequence joins TRBV6-1 and TRBJ2-5; no definite D call. CDR3 length: 17 residues. Germline V lookup: CDR1 MNHNS, CDR2 SASEGT. The germline V and J ends were trimmed by 6 bases and 1 base, with 21 bases remaining between them. In nucleotides, the CDR3 is TGTGCCAGCAGCCCACAAGAAGGAATCGGCTTCCAAGAGACCCAGTACTTC. Its translation is CASSPQEGIGFQETQYF.

This clonotype was counted only a few times. This chain links TRBV7-2 with TRBJ1-5; D is ambiguous. Germline loops: CDR1 SGHTA, CDR2 FQGNSA. The germline V and J ends were trimmed by 4 bases and 2 bases, with 9 bases remaining between them. The CDR3 loop spans 14 amino acids. Written as DNA, the CDR3 is TGTGCCAGCAGCTCTTCAGTGGGCAATCAGCCCCAGCATTTT. Residues: CASSSSVGNQPQHF.

This rearrangement joins TRBV5-4 to TRBJ2-1; 14 bases fit TRBD2. CDR3 length: 16 residues. The V and J ends lost 7 bases and 0 bases, in that order; junction bases with no gene match: 3. The germline V gene encodes CDR1 SGHNT and CDR2 YYREEE (reference sequence). This CDR3 reads CASFGLAGGSYNEQFF. The DNA for the CDR3 is TGTGCCAGCTTCGGACTAGCGGGGGGCTCCTACAATGAGCAGTTCTTC.

The table lists this clonotype with a few counts. This chain joins TRBV20-1 and TRBJ1-3; TRBD1 might be the D (6 bases). Per the germline V gene, CDR1 is DFQATT and CDR2 is SNEGSKA (reference sequence). CDR3 size: 13 residues. V lost 5 bases and J lost 6, with 14 bases in between. The chain's CDR3 is CSAGRQALNTIYF. The CDR3 coding sequence is TGCAGTGCTGGGAGACAGGCGCTAAACACCATATATTTT.

This clonotype was counted only a few times. The chain employs TRBV4-2 and TRBJ1-5, with 7 bases matching TRBD1. CDR3 length equals 16 residues. The J segment lost 7 bases and the V segment lost 3 bases, leaving 12 bases of the junction unmatched. CDR1 is LGHNA, CDR2 YNFKEQ, per germline. The CDR3 DNA sequence: TGTGCCAGCAGCCAGGAGGGACAGCTCCGATGGCAGCCCCAGCATTTT. It translates to CASSQEGQLRWQPQHF.

The chain is built from TRBV3-1 and TRBJ2-3; 7 nucleotides line up with TRBD2. The CDR3 length is 16 residues. The germline V gene encodes CDR1 LGHDT and CDR2 YNNKEL (reference sequence). V gave up 1 base and J gave up 4 bases; unmatched junction bases: 8. CDR3: CASSQGREYVADTQYF. The DNA for the CDR3 is TGTGCCAGCAGCCAAGGGCGGGAGTACGTTGCAGATACGCAGTATTTT.